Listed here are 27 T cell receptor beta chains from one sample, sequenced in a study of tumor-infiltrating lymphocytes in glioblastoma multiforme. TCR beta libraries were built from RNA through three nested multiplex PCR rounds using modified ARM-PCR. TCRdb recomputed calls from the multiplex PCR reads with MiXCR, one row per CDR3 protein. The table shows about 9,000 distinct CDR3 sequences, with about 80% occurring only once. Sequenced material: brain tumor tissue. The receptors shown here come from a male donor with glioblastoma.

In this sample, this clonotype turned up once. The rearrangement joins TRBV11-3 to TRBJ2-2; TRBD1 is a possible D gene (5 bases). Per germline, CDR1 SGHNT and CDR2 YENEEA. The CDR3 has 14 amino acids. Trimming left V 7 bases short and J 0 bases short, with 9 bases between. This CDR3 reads CASKTDANTGELFF. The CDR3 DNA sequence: TGTGCCAGCAAGACAGATGCGAACACCGGGGAGCTGTTTTTT. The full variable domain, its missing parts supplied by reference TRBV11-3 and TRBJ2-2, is EAGVVQSPRYKIIEKKQPVAFWCNPISGHNTLYWYLQNLGQGPELLIRYENEEAVDDSQLPKDRFSAERLKGVDSTLKIQPAELGDSAVYLCASKTDANTGELFFGEGSRLTVL.

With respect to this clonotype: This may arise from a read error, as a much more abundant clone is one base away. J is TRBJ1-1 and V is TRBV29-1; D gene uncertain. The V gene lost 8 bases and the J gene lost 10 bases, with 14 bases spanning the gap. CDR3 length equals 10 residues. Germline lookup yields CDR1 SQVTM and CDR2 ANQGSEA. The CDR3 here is CSLADGPAFF. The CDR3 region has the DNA TGCAGCTTGGCGGACGGTCCAGCTTTCTTT.

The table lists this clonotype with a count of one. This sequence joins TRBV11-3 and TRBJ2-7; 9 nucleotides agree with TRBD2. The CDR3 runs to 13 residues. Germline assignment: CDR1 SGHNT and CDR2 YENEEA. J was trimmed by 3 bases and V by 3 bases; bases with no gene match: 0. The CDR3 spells CASSFSGSYEQYF. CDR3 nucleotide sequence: TGTGCCAGCAGCTTTAGCGGGAGCTACGAGCAGTACTTC.

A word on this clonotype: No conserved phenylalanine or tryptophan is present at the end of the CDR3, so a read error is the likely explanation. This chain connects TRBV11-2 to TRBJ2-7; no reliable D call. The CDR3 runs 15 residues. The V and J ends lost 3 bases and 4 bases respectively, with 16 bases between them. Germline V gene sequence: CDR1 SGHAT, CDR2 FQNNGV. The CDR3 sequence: CASSFSCLPLYEQYL. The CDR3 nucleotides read TGTGCCAGCAGCTTCTCCTGCCTACCACTATACGAGCAGTACCTC.

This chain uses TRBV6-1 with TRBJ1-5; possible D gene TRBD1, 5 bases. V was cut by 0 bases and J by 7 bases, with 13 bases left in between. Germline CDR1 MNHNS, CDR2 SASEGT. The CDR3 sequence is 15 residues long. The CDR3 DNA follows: TGTGCCAGCAGTGAAGCAGGGGAAGCCCACCAGCCCCAGCATTTT. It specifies CASSEAGEAHQPQHF.

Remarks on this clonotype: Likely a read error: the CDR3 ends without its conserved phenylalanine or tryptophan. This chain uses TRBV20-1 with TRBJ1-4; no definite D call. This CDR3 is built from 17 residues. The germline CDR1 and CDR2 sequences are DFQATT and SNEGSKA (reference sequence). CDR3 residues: CSARDRARVSTNEKLFV. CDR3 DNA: TGCAGTGCTCGAGATAGGGCAAGGGTCTCAACTAATGAAAAACTGTTTGTT.

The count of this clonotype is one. The CDR3 DNA is TGTGCCAGCAGTTGGATAGGGGCTGAAAACACCATATATTTT. It yields the protein CASSWIGAENTIYF. The J gene is TRBJ1-3, the V gene TRBV11-2; possible D gene TRBD1, 5 bases. In germline, CDR1 is SGHAT, CDR2 FQNNGV. The CDR3 sequence is 14 residues long. Trimming took 6 bases from V and 6 from J, leaving 15 bases between them.

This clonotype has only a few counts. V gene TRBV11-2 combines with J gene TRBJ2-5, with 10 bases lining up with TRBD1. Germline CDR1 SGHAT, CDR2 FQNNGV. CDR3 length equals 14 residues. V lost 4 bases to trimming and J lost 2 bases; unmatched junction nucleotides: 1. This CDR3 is CASSSGQGQETQYF. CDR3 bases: TGTGCCAGCAGCTCGGGACAGGGGCAAGAGACCCAGTACTTC. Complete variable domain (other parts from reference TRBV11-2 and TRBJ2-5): EAGVAQSPRYKIIEKRQSVAFWCNPISGHATLYWYQQILGQGPKLLIQFQNNGVVDDSQLPKDRFSAERLKGVDSTLKIQPAKLEDSAVYLCASSSGQGQETQYFGPGTRLLVL.

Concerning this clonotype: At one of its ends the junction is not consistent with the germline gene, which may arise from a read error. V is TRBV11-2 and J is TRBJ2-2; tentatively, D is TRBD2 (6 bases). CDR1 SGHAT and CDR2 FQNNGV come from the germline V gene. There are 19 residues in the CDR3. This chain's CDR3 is CASTPSFGQGLAVNTGAVF. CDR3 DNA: TGTGCCAGCACCCCCTCATTCGGCCAAGGGTTAGCGGTAAACACCGGAGCTGTTTTT.

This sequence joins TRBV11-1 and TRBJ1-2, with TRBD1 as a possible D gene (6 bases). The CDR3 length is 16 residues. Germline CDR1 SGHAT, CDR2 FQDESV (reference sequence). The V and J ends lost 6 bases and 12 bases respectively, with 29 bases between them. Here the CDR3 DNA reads TGTGCCAGCAGGGATCTCAGACAGGCGAATGACTACGTCCACACCTTC. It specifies CASRDLRQANDYVHTF.

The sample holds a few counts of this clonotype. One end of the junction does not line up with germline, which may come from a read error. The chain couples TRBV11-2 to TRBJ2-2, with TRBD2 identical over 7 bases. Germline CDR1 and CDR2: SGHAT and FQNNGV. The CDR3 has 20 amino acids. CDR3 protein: CASTPSFGQGLAVNTGDLFF. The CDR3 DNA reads TGTGCCAGCACCCCCTCATTCGGCCAAGGGCTAGCGGTTAACACCGGGGATCTGTTCTTT.

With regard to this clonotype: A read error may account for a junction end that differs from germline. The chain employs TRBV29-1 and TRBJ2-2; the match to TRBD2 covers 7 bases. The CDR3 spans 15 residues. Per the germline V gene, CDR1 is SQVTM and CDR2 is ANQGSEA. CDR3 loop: CSVEGARENTRELVF. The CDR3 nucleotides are TGCAGCGTCGAGGGAGCGCGGGAGAACACCCGGGAGCTGGTTTTT.

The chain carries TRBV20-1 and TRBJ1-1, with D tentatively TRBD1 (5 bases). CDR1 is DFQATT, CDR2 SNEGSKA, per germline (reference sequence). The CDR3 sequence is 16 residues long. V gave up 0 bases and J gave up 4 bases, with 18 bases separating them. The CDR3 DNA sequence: TGCAGTGCTAGAGATAGAAACAGGCCGGTAGGCACTGAAGCTTTCTTT. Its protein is CSARDRNRPVGTEAFF.

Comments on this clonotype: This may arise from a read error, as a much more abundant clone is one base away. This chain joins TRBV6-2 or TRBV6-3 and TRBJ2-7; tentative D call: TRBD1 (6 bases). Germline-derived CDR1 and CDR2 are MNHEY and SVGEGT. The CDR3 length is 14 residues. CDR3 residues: CVSIPDSHSYEQYF. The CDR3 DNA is TGTGTCAGCATCCCGGACAGTCACTCCTACGAGCAGTACTTC.

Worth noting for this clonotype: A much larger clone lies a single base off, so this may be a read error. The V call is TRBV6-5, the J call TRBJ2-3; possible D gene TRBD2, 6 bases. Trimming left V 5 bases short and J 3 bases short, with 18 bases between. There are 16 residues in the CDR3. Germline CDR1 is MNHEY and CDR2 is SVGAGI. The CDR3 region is CASSPPVSGSTDTQYF. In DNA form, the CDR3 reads TGTGCCAGCAGTCCCCCAGTTAGCGGAAGTACAGATACGCAGTATTTT.

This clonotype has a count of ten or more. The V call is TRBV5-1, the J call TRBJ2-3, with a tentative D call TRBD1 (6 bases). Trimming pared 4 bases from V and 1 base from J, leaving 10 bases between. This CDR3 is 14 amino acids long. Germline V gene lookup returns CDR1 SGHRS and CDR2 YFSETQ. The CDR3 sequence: CASSPGQRTDTQYF. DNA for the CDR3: TGCGCCAGCAGCCCGGGACAACGCACAGATACGCAGTATTTT.

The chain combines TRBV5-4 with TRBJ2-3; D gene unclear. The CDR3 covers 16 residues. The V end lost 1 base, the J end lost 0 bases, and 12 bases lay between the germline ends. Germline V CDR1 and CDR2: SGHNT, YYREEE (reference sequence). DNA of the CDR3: TGTGCCAGCAGCTTGTCACCGCTCCCTAGCACAGATACGCAGTATTTT. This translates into CASSLSPLPSTDTQYF.

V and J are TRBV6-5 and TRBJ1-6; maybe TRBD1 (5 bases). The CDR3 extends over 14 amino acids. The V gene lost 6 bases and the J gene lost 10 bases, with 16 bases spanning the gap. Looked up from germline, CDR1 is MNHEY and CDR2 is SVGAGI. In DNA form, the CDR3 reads TGTGCCAGCAGGGGCGAGCTGACAGAGTCACCCCTCCACTTT. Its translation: CASRGELTESPLHF.

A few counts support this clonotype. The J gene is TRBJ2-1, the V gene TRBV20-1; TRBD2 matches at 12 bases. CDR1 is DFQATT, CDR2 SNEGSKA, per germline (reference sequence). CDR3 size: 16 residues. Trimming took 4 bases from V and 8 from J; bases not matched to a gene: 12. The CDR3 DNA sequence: TGCAGTGCTATCTCCTCCGGGACTAGCGGGCAATATGAGCAGTTCTTC. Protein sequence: CSAISSGTSGQYEQFF.

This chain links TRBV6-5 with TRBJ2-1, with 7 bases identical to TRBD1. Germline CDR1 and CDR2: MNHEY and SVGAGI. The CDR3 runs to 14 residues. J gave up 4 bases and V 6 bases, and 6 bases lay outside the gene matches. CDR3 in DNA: TGTGCCAGCAGGAAAGGGGGCCCATACAATGAGCAGTTCTTC. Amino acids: CASRKGGPYNEQFF.

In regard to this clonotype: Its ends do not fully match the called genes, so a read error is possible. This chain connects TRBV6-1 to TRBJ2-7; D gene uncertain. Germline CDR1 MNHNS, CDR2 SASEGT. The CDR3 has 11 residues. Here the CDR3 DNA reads TGTACCAGCAGTGAAGGCTATGAGCAGTACTTC. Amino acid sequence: CTSSEGYEQYF.

The CDR3 region is CASSLLGGEQYF. CDR3 nucleotide sequence: TGTGCCAGCAGCTTACTCGGCGGCGAGCAGTACTTC. The chain has TRBV11-2 and TRBJ2-7; D gene ambiguous. This CDR3 has 12 amino acids. Trimming removed 2 bases at V and 6 bases at J, with 8 bases between. Per the germline V gene, CDR1 is SGHAT and CDR2 is FQNNGV.

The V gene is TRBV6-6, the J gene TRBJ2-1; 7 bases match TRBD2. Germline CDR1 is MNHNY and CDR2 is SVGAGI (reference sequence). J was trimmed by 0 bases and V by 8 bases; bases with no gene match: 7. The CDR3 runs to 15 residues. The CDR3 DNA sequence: TGTGCCAGCGCCTCGGGCGGGAGCTCCTACAATGAGCAGTTCTTC. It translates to CASASGGSSYNEQFF.

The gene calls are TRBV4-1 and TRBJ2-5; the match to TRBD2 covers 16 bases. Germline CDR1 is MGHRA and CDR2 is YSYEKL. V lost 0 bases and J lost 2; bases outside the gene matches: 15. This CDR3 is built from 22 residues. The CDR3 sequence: CASSQESAVAGTSGGDQETQYF. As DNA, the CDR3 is TGCGCCAGCAGCCAAGAAAGTGCGGTCGCCGGGACTAGCGGGGGGGATCAAGAGACCCAGTACTTC.

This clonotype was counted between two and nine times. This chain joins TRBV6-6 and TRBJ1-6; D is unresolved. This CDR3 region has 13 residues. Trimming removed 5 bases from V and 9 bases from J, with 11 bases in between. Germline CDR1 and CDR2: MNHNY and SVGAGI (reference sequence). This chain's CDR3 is CASSPIMGSPLHF. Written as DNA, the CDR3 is TGTGCCAGCAGTCCTATTATGGGTTCACCCCTCCACTTT.

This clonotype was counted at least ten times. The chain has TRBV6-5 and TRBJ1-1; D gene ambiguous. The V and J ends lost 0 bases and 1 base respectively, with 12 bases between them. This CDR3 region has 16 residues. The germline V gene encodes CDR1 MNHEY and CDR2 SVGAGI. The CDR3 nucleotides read TGTGCCAGCAGTTACTCTAATATTCCGGGGAACACTGAAGCTTTCTTT. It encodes CASSYSNIPGNTEAFF.

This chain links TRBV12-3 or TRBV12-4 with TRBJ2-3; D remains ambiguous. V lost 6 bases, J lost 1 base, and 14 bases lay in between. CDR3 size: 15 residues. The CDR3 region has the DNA TGTGCCAGCAGCTTTTCCATCGGTCGCACAGATACGCAGTATTTT. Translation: CASSFSIGRTDTQYF.